This is a list of T cell receptor beta chains from one sample in a study of CD8 T cells in ankylosing spondylitis. MiXCR was run by TCRdb on the 5' RACE reads, yielding one entry per CDR3 protein. The repertoire holds tens of thousands of distinct CDR3 sequences, with around a tenth as singletons. The sequencing input was blood, either unsorted or a sorted T cell fraction (not recorded which). The receptors here all came from a male donor with ankylosing spondylitis or in good health (not recorded which). The CDR3 runs from the conserved cysteine through the conserved F or W. D genes are given only for firm matches. The size field is filled for only some rows; it gives once, few, many or a size class.

v_call: TRBV11-2; cdr3_length: 15; d_call: .; j_call: TRBJ1-1; clone_size: .; cdr3_aa: CASSLELGVNTEAFF; cdr3_nt: TGTGCCAGCAGCTTAGAGCTAGGGGTGAATACTGAAGCTTTCTTT
v_call: TRBV6-2/TRBV6-3; cdr3_length: 14; d_call: .; j_call: TRBJ1-5; clone_size: many; cdr3_aa: CASSYWYGEQPQHF; cdr3_nt: TGTGCCAGCAGTTACTGGTACGGGGAGCAGCCCCAGCATTTT
v_call: TRBV4-3; cdr3_length: 14; d_call: TRBD1; j_call: TRBJ2-1; clone_size: many; cdr3_aa: CASSQGRQGDEQFF; cdr3_nt: TGCGCCAGCAGCCAGGGGCGACAGGGCGATGAGCAGTTCTTC
v_call: TRBV5-6; cdr3_length: 13; d_call: TRBD2; j_call: TRBJ2-4; clone_size: medium-sized; cdr3_aa: CASREGRGNIQYF; cdr3_nt: TGTGCCAGCAGGGAGGGGCGGGGGAACATTCAGTACTTC
v_call: TRBV12-3/TRBV12-4; cdr3_length: 15; d_call: TRBD1; j_call: TRBJ1-2; clone_size: many; cdr3_aa: CASSTFTGGLDGYTF; cdr3_nt: TGTGCCAGCAGTACCTTCACAGGGGGTTTAGATGGCTACACCTTC
v_call: TRBV10-3; cdr3_length: 16; d_call: TRBD2; j_call: TRBJ2-2; clone_size: .; cdr3_aa: CAISFKTSGNTGELFF; cdr3_nt: TGTGCCATCAGCTTCAAGACTAGCGGGAACACCGGGGAGCTGTTTTTT
v_call: TRBV15; cdr3_length: 11; d_call: .; j_call: TRBJ2-3; clone_size: many; cdr3_aa: CATSSTDTQYF; cdr3_nt: TGTGCCACCAGCAGCACAGATACGCAGTATTTT
v_call: TRBV12-5; cdr3_length: 16; d_call: .; j_call: TRBJ2-2; clone_size: many; cdr3_aa: CASGLWVGGYTGELFF; cdr3_nt: TGTGCTAGTGGTTTGTGGGTAGGTGGATACACCGGGGAGCTGTTTTTT
v_call: TRBV3-1; cdr3_length: 17; d_call: TRBD2; j_call: TRBJ2-3; clone_size: few; cdr3_aa: CASSLGTGLAGADTQYF; cdr3_nt: TGTGCCAGCAGCCTCGGGACGGGACTAGCGGGAGCAGATACGCAGTATTTT
v_call: TRBV6-2/TRBV6-3; cdr3_length: 14; d_call: .; j_call: TRBJ2-5; clone_size: medium-sized; cdr3_aa: CASSYSGGSQTQYF; cdr3_nt: TGTGCCAGCAGTTACTCGGGTGGGTCTCAGACCCAGTACTTC
v_call: TRBV2; cdr3_length: 13; d_call: .; j_call: TRBJ2-5; clone_size: many; cdr3_aa: CASSGGRGETQYF; cdr3_nt: TGTGCCAGCAGTGGGGGGCGGGGAGAGACCCAGTACTTC
v_call: TRBV18; cdr3_length: 10; d_call: .; j_call: TRBJ2-3; clone_size: .; cdr3_aa: CASSTNTQYF; cdr3_nt: TGTGCCAGCTCTACAAATACGCAGTATTTT
v_call: TRBV5-1; cdr3_length: 14; d_call: .; j_call: TRBJ2-3; clone_size: many; cdr3_aa: CASSARRDTDTQYF; cdr3_nt: TGCGCCAGCAGCGCACGTAGGGACACAGATACGCAGTATTTT
v_call: TRBV18; cdr3_length: 15; d_call: .; j_call: TRBJ2-1; clone_size: few; cdr3_aa: CASSRQQNSYNEQFF; cdr3_nt: TGTGCCAGCTCACGACAACAAAACTCCTACAATGAGCAGTTCTTC
v_call: TRBV6-1; cdr3_length: 16; d_call: .; j_call: TRBJ1-3; clone_size: many; cdr3_aa: CASSGDRLPSGNTIYF; cdr3_nt: TGTGCCAGCAGTGGTGACAGGTTACCCTCTGGAAACACCATATATTTT
v_call: TRBV10-3; cdr3_length: 14; d_call: TRBD1; j_call: TRBJ2-1; clone_size: many; cdr3_aa: CAIRTGPLENEQFF; cdr3_nt: TGTGCCATCAGGACAGGGCCTTTGGAGAATGAGCAGTTCTTC
v_call: TRBV6-5; cdr3_length: 16; d_call: TRBD2; j_call: TRBJ2-1; clone_size: .; cdr3_aa: CASSYSIKREGNEQFF; cdr3_nt: TGTGCCAGCAGTTACTCGATAAAGCGGGAGGGCAATGAGCAGTTCTTC
v_call: TRBV5-1; cdr3_length: 16; d_call: TRBD2; j_call: TRBJ2-3; clone_size: many; cdr3_aa: CASSGGTSGNTDTQYF; cdr3_nt: TGCGCCAGCAGTGGCGGGACTAGCGGGAACACAGATACGCAGTATTTT
v_call: TRBV12-3/TRBV12-4; cdr3_length: 15; d_call: TRBD1; j_call: TRBJ2-6; clone_size: many; cdr3_aa: CASSSQGAGANVLTF; cdr3_nt: TGTGCCAGCAGTTCGCAGGGGGCTGGGGCCAACGTCCTGACTTTC
v_call: TRBV12-3/TRBV12-4; cdr3_length: 14; d_call: .; j_call: TRBJ2-1; clone_size: many; cdr3_aa: CASSLVGSYNEQFF; cdr3_nt: TGTGCCAGCAGTTTAGTTGGGAGTTACAATGAGCAGTTCTTC
v_call: TRBV20-1; cdr3_length: 17; d_call: TRBD1; j_call: TRBJ2-2; clone_size: many; cdr3_aa: CSASGAGTGGAYGELFF; cdr3_nt: TGCAGTGCTAGTGGGGCCGGGACAGGGGGAGCGTACGGGGAGCTGTTTTTT
v_call: TRBV6-2/TRBV6-3; cdr3_length: 17; d_call: TRBD2; j_call: TRBJ2-1; clone_size: .; cdr3_aa: CASSYVPGLAENNEQFF; cdr3_nt: TGTGCCAGCAGTTACGTTCCGGGACTAGCGGAAAACAATGAGCAGTTCTTC
v_call: TRBV19; cdr3_length: 18; d_call: TRBD1; j_call: TRBJ1-5; clone_size: .; cdr3_aa: CASSIDPRTGASNQPQHF; cdr3_nt: TGTGCCAGTAGTATAGATCCCCGGACAGGGGCGAGCAATCAGCCCCAGCATTTT
v_call: TRBV6-5; cdr3_length: 16; d_call: TRBD2; j_call: TRBJ2-7; clone_size: .; cdr3_aa: CASSWTSGTDGYEQYF; cdr3_nt: TGTGCCAGCAGTTGGACTAGCGGGACCGACGGTTACGAGCAGTACTTC
v_call: TRBV20-1; cdr3_length: 15; d_call: TRBD2; j_call: TRBJ2-5; clone_size: many; cdr3_aa: CSARPPGGGRETQYF; cdr3_nt: TGCAGTGCTAGACCACCGGGAGGGGGTCGGGAGACCCAGTACTTC
v_call: TRBV12-3/TRBV12-4; cdr3_length: 20; d_call: .; j_call: TRBJ2-1; clone_size: many; cdr3_aa: CASSLRDRGLTSGTNNEQFF; cdr3_nt: TGTGCCAGCAGTTTAAGGGACAGGGGACTGACTAGCGGGACAAACAATGAGCAGTTCTTC
v_call: TRBV28; cdr3_length: 15; d_call: .; j_call: TRBJ2-4; clone_size: .; cdr3_aa: CASSSDTLAKNIQYF; cdr3_nt: TGTGCCAGCAGTTCGGACACCTTAGCCAAAAACATTCAGTACTTC
v_call: TRBV4-3; cdr3_length: 16; d_call: TRBD2; j_call: TRBJ2-2; clone_size: many; cdr3_aa: CASSQGLAGRTGELFF; cdr3_nt: TGCGCCAGCAGCCAAGGACTAGCGGGAAGGACCGGGGAGCTGTTTTTT
v_call: TRBV29-1; cdr3_length: 10; d_call: .; j_call: TRBJ2-1; clone_size: many; cdr3_aa: CSAISPEQFF; cdr3_nt: TGCAGCGCCATCAGTCCCGAGCAGTTCTTC
v_call: TRBV24-1; cdr3_length: 13; d_call: TRBD1; j_call: TRBJ2-5; clone_size: many; cdr3_aa: CATSDPRGETQYF; cdr3_nt: TGTGCCACCAGTGATCCCAGGGGGGAGACCCAGTACTTC
v_call: TRBV12-3/TRBV12-4; cdr3_length: 15; d_call: .; j_call: TRBJ1-5; clone_size: many; cdr3_aa: CASSHRPDSNQPQHF; cdr3_nt: TGTGCCAGCAGTCACCGGCCGGACTCGAATCAGCCCCAGCATTTT
v_call: TRBV12-3/TRBV12-4; cdr3_length: 11; d_call: .; j_call: TRBJ2-3; clone_size: .; cdr3_aa: CASSFLDTQYF; cdr3_nt: TGTGCCAGCAGTTTCCTAGATACGCAGTATTTT
v_call: TRBV19; cdr3_length: 16; d_call: TRBD2; j_call: TRBJ2-1; clone_size: many; cdr3_aa: CASSNPLTSGSDEQFF; cdr3_nt: TGTGCCAGTAGTAACCCCCTCACTAGCGGGAGTGATGAGCAGTTCTTC
v_call: TRBV5-1; cdr3_length: 16; d_call: TRBD2; j_call: TRBJ2-5; clone_size: .; cdr3_aa: CASSPGTTRPQETQYF; cdr3_nt: TGCGCCAGCAGCCCGGGGACTACCAGACCACAAGAGACCCAGTACTTC
v_call: TRBV12-3/TRBV12-4; cdr3_length: 13; d_call: .; j_call: TRBJ2-7; clone_size: many; cdr3_aa: CASSLAASYEQYF; cdr3_nt: TGTGCCAGCAGTTTGGCGGCCTCCTACGAGCAGTACTTC
v_call: TRBV27; cdr3_length: 15; d_call: .; j_call: TRBJ1-1; clone_size: many; cdr3_aa: CASSLSGSMNTEAFF; cdr3_nt: TGTGCCAGCAGTTTGTCCGGGTCCATGAACACTGAAGCTTTCTTT
v_call: TRBV5-6; cdr3_length: 20; d_call: TRBD1; j_call: TRBJ2-3; clone_size: many; cdr3_aa: CASSTKLYVSAGGGTDTQYF; cdr3_nt: TGTGCCAGCAGTACGAAATTGTACGTTTCGGCAGGGGGTGGCACAGATACGCAGTATTTT
v_call: TRBV12-3/TRBV12-4; cdr3_length: 13; d_call: TRBD1; j_call: TRBJ2-7; clone_size: many; cdr3_aa: CASRTGGAYEQYF; cdr3_nt: TGTGCCAGCAGGACAGGGGGCGCCTACGAGCAGTACTTC
v_call: TRBV11-2; cdr3_length: 13; d_call: .; j_call: TRBJ2-4; clone_size: few; cdr3_aa: CASSQGTQNIQYF; cdr3_nt: TGTGCCAGCAGCCAAGGGACCCAAAACATTCAGTACTTC
v_call: TRBV5-5; cdr3_length: 16; d_call: .; j_call: TRBJ2-1; clone_size: many; cdr3_aa: CASSLYQQAFYNEQFF; cdr3_nt: TGTGCCAGCAGCTTGTATCAACAGGCTTTCTACAATGAGCAGTTCTTC
v_call: TRBV20-1; cdr3_length: 16; d_call: TRBD2; j_call: TRBJ2-4; clone_size: many; cdr3_aa: CSALTSGRAFGNIQYF; cdr3_nt: TGCAGTGCTTTGACTAGCGGGAGGGCCTTTGGAAACATTCAGTACTTC
v_call: TRBV10-3; cdr3_length: 11; d_call: .; j_call: TRBJ2-7; clone_size: many; cdr3_aa: CAISEGEEQYF; cdr3_nt: TGTGCCATCAGTGAAGGGGAAGAGCAGTACTTC
v_call: TRBV5-1; cdr3_length: 11; d_call: .; j_call: TRBJ2-1; clone_size: many; cdr3_aa: CASSLGNEQFF; cdr3_nt: TGCGCCAGCAGCTTGGGCAATGAGCAGTTCTTC
v_call: TRBV19; cdr3_length: 14; d_call: TRBD2; j_call: TRBJ2-7; clone_size: .; cdr3_aa: CASRTSGSSYEQYF; cdr3_nt: TGTGCCAGCAGGACTAGCGGGAGCTCCTACGAGCAGTACTTC
v_call: TRBV11-2; cdr3_length: 14; d_call: .; j_call: TRBJ2-5; clone_size: many; cdr3_aa: CASSLVAIQETQYF; cdr3_nt: TGTGCCAGCAGCTTAGTAGCTATCCAAGAGACCCAGTACTTC
v_call: TRBV6-2/TRBV6-3; cdr3_length: 16; d_call: TRBD1; j_call: TRBJ2-3; clone_size: .; cdr3_aa: CASRPRDRGLGDTQYF; cdr3_nt: TGTGCCAGCAGACCTAGGGACAGGGGGCTTGGAGATACGCAGTATTTT
v_call: TRBV25-1; cdr3_length: 14; d_call: TRBD1; j_call: TRBJ2-7; clone_size: many; cdr3_aa: CASSGPGTGVKQYF; cdr3_nt: TGTGCCAGCAGTGGACCCGGGACAGGGGTAAAGCAGTACTTC
v_call: TRBV28; cdr3_length: 15; d_call: TRBD2; j_call: TRBJ2-2; clone_size: many; cdr3_aa: CASSFSGARTGELFF; cdr3_nt: TGTGCCAGCAGTTTTAGCGGGGCGCGGACCGGGGAGCTGTTTTTT
v_call: TRBV7-9; cdr3_length: 15; d_call: .; j_call: TRBJ2-7; clone_size: many; cdr3_aa: CASSLSQASSYEQYF; cdr3_nt: TGTGCCAGCAGCTTATCCCAGGCTAGCTCCTACGAGCAGTACTTC
v_call: TRBV3-1; cdr3_length: 11; d_call: .; j_call: TRBJ1-6; clone_size: many; cdr3_aa: CASSQGGPLHF; cdr3_nt: TGTGCCAGCAGCCAAGGGGGGCCCCTCCACTTT
v_call: TRBV6-2/TRBV6-3; cdr3_length: 14; d_call: TRBD2; j_call: TRBJ2-7; clone_size: .; cdr3_aa: CASSYSTLAGGQYF; cdr3_nt: TGTGCCAGCAGTTACTCGACTCTAGCGGGAGGTCAGTACTTC
v_call: TRBV2; cdr3_length: 14; d_call: TRBD2; j_call: TRBJ2-3; clone_size: many; cdr3_aa: CASRRLAGTDTQYF; cdr3_nt: TGTGCCAGCAGGAGACTAGCGGGCACAGATACGCAGTATTTT
v_call: TRBV7-9; cdr3_length: 15; d_call: TRBD2; j_call: TRBJ2-1; clone_size: few; cdr3_aa: CASSLVSGRVNEQFF; cdr3_nt: TGTGCCAGCAGCTTAGTCAGCGGGAGGGTCAATGAGCAGTTCTTC
v_call: TRBV11-2; cdr3_length: 21; d_call: TRBD2; j_call: TRBJ2-5; clone_size: .; cdr3_aa: CASSCPTSGRRGRHPKETQYF; cdr3_nt: TGTGCCAGCAGCTGCCCCACTAGCGGGAGGAGGGGTCGACATCCCAAAGAGACCCAGTACTTC
v_call: TRBV9; cdr3_length: 17; d_call: .; j_call: TRBJ2-2; clone_size: many; cdr3_aa: CASSLWQGTQNTGELFF; cdr3_nt: TGTGCCAGCAGCTTATGGCAGGGAACTCAGAACACCGGGGAGCTGTTTTTT